This TCR beta chain was recorded in a study of OX40 agonist ivuxolimab in advanced cancers. Study conclusions and caveats: There was clonal expansion of CD4+ and CD8+ blood T cells by week 6 at 0.1 to 3.0 mg/kg.

Repertoires were generated with immunoSEQ multiplex PCR, while TCRdb's copy carries only in-frame clones and drops some. The sample shows about 60,000 clones, approximately 86% of them seen only once. A note on this clone: The antigen is not known.

Sample: CD4+ or CD8+ T cells sorted from blood, taken in a trial of the OX40 agonist ivuxolimab. This sequence originates from an adult with an advanced solid tumor such as melanoma, head and neck, liver or kidney cancer.

The CDR3 loop is CASSKTSGRYNEQFF. DNA of the CDR3: TGCGCCAGCAGCAAGACTAGCGGGAGGTACAATGAGCAGTTCTTC. This chain connects TRBV5-1 to TRBJ2-1; 13 nucleotides match TRBD2. CDR1 SGHRS and CDR2 YFSETQ come from the germline V gene. This CDR3 spans 15 amino acids. The trim removed 4 bases at V and 4 bases at J, leaving 2 bases unmatched.